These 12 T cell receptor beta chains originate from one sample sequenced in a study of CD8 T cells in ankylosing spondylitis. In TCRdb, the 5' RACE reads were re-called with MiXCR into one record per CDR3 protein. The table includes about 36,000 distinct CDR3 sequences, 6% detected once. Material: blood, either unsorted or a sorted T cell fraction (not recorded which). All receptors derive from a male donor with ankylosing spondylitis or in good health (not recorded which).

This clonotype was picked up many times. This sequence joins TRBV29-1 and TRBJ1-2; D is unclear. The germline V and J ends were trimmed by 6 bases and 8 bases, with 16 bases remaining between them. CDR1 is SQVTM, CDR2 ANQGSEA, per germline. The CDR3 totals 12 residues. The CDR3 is CSVSQRSGGYTF. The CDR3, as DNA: TGCAGCGTATCACAGAGGAGTGGCGGCTACACCTTC.

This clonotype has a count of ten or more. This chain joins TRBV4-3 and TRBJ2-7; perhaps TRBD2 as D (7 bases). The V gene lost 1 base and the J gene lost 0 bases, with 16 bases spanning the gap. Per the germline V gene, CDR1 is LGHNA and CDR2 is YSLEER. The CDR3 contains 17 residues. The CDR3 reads CASSQGWAGAYSYEQYF. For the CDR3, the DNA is TGCGCCAGCAGCCAAGGGTGGGCGGGGGCGTACTCCTACGAGCAGTACTTC.

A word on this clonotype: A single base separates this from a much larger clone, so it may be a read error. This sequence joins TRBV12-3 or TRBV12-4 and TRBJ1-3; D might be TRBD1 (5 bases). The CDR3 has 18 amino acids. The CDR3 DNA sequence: TGTGCCTGCAGTTTGGGGCGGGCCAGCGTCAGCTCTGGAAACACCATATATTTT. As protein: CACSLGRASVSSGNTIYF.

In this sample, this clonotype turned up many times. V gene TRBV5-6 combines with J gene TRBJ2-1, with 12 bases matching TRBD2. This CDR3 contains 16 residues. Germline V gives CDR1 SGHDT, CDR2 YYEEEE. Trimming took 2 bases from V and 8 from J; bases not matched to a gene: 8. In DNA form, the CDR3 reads TGTGCCAGCAGCTTCGCTAGCGGGGGGGCACGAGATGAGCAGTTCTTC. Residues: CASSFASGGARDEQFF.

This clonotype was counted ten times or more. This chain's CDR3 is CSARDRGGGRETQYF. CDR3 nucleotide sequence: TGCAGTGCTAGAGATCGTGGAGGCGGGCGAGAGACCCAGTACTTC. V and J are TRBV20-1 and TRBJ2-5; a possible D gene is TRBD2 (5 bases). The CDR3 runs 15 residues. The germline V gene encodes CDR1 DFQATT and CDR2 SNEGSKA (reference sequence). The V end lost 0 bases, the J end lost 4 bases, and 15 bases lay between the germline ends.

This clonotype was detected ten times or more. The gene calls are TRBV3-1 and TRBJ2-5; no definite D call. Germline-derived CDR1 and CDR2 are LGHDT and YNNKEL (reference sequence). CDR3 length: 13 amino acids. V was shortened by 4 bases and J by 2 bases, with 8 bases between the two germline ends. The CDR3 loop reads CASSLWEQETQYF. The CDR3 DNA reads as TGTGCCAGCAGCCTTTGGGAACAAGAGACCCAGTACTTC.

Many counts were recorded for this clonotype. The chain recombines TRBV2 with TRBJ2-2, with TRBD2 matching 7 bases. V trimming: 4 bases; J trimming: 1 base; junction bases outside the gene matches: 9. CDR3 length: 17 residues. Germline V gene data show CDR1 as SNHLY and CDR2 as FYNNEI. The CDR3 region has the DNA TGTGCCAGCAGTGTGGGAGGGGATTACTTGAACACCGGGGAGCTGTTTTTT. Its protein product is CASSVGGDYLNTGELFF.

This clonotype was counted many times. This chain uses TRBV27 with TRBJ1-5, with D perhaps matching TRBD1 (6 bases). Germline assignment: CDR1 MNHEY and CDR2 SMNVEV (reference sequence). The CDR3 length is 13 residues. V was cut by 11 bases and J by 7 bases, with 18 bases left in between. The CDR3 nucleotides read TGTGCCTCCAGGGGTCAAGAGGAGCAGCCCCAGCATTTT. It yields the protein CASRGQEEQPQHF.

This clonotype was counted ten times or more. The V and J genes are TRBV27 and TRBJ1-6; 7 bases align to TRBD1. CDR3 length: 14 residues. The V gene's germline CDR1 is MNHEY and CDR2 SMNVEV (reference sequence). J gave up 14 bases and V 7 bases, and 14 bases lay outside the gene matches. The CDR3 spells CASTFRDSTSALHF. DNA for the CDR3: TGTGCCAGCACTTTCCGGGACAGTACGTCGGCCCTCCACTTT.

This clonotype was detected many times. CDR3 bases: TGCAGTGCTAGAGTCCCGGGGTTGGCGACAACCGGGGAGCTGTTTTTT. Translating it yields CSARVPGLATTGELFF. The chain joins TRBV20-1 to TRBJ2-2; a possible D gene is TRBD2 (5 bases). The V gene's germline CDR1 is DFQATT and CDR2 SNEGSKA (reference sequence). The V end lost 1 base, the J end lost 5 bases, and 17 bases lay between the germline ends. The CDR3 loop spans 16 amino acids.

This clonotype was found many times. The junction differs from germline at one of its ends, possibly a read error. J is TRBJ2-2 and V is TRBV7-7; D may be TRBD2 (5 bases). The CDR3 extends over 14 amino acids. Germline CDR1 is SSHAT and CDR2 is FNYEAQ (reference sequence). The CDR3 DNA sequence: TGTGCTAGCAGCCCGGACTGGAACACCGGGGAGCTGTTTTTT. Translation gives CASSPDWNTGELFF. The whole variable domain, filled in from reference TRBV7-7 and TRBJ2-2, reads GAGVSQSPRYKVTKRGQDVTLRCDPISSHATLYWYQQALGQGPEFLTYFNYEAQPDKSGLPSDRFSAERPEGSISTLTIQRTEQRDSAMYRCASSPDWNTGELFFGEGSRLTVL.

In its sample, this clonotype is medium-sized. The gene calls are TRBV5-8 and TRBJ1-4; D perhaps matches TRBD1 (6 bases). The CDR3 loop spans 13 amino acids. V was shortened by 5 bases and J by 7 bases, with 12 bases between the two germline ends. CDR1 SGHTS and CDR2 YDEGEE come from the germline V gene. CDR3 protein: CASRNHRVEKLFF. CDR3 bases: TGTGCCAGCAGAAATCACAGGGTTGAAAAACTGTTTTTT.